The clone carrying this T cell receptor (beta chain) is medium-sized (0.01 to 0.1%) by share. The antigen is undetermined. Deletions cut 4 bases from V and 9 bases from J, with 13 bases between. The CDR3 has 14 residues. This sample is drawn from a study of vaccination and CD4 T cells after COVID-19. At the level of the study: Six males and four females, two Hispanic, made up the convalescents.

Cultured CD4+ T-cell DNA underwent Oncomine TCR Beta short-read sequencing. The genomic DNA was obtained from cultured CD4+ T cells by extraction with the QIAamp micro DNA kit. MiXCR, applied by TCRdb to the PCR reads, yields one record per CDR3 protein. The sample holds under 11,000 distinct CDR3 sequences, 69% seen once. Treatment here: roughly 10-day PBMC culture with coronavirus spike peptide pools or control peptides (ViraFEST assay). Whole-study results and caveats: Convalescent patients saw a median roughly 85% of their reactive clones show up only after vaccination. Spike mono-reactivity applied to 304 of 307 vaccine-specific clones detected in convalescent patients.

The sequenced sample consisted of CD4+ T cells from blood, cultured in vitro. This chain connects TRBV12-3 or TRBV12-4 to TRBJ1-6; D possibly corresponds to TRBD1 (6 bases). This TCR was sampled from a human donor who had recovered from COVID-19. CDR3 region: CASSSSGALSPLHF. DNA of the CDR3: TGTGCCAGCAGTTCGTCAGGGGCTCTTTCACCCCTCCACTTT.